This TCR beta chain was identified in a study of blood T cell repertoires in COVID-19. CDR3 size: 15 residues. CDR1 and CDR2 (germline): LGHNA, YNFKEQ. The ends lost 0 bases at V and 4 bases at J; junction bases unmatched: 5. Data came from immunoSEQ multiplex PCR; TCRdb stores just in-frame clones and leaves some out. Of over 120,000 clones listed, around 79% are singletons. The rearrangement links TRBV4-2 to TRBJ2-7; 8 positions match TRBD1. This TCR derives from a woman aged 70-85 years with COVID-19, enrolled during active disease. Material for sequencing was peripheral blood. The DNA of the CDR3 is TGTGCCAGCAGCCAAGAAGGACAGGGAAGGTACGAGCAGTACTTC. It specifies CASSQEGQGRYEQYF.